This TCR beta chain comes out of a study of CD8 T cells in Susac syndrome. Reverse transcription of about 0.5 to 1 ug RNA used random hexamers. immunoSEQ multiplex PCR amplified TCR beta CDR3 across 54 Vbeta, 13 Jbeta. TCRdb passed the immunoSEQ multiplex PCR reads through MiXCR, listing each CDR3 protein once. The repertoire holds approximately 200,000 distinct CDR3 sequences, with roughly 95% as singletons. In blood CD8+ and CD4+ T cells, TCR beta underwent sequencing. The multiple sclerosis controls consisted of treatment-naive patients with relapsing-remitting disease, either stable or active. TEMRA cells underwent FACS enrichment and CD8+ and CD4+ T cells underwent negative isolation. This sequence was found in a human donor with multiple sclerosis. Sequencing input: CD4+ T cells from PBMCs.

The DNA of the CDR3 is TGTGCCAGCAGCGCCGGGGTGTTCTACGAGCAGTACTTC. It is translated as CASSAGVFYEQYF. The chain joins TRBV11-2 to TRBJ2-7, with D tentatively TRBD2 (5 bases). Germline V gene lookup returns CDR1 SGHAT and CDR2 FQNNGV. Trimming removed 5 bases at V and 3 bases at J, with 11 bases between. The CDR3 runs to 13 residues.